This TCR beta chain originates from a study of T cell clusters in autoimmune cytopenias. One tube held mixed TRB-A and TRB-B primer pools for touch-down PCR. One entry per CDR3 protein, without DNA, is what TCRdb gives after re-calling the multiplex PCR reads. In all, the sample yields several thousand distinct CDR3 sequences. TRB amplification used roughly 250 ng of peripheral blood genomic DNA. Overall study results and limits: TRB repertoire shifts in secondary cytopenia and chronic lymphocytic leukemia mostly reflected lymphoma, not autoimmunity.

By frequency, this clonotype is medium-sized. The antigen is unknown. In germline, CDR1 is GTSNPN, CDR2 SVGIG (reference sequence). The CDR3 runs to 14 residues. The same data also went into a second study, on T cell repertoires in aging, cancer and after chemotherapy. That work adds: The repertoire data cannot show anything about immunological memory following chemotherapy.

The receptor comes from a human donor in good health. The sequencing input was peripheral blood. J is TRBJ2-1 and V is TRBV30; TCRdb reports TRBD1, a call that lacks DNA to check it against. The CDR3 reads CAWSEGGFPDEQFF.